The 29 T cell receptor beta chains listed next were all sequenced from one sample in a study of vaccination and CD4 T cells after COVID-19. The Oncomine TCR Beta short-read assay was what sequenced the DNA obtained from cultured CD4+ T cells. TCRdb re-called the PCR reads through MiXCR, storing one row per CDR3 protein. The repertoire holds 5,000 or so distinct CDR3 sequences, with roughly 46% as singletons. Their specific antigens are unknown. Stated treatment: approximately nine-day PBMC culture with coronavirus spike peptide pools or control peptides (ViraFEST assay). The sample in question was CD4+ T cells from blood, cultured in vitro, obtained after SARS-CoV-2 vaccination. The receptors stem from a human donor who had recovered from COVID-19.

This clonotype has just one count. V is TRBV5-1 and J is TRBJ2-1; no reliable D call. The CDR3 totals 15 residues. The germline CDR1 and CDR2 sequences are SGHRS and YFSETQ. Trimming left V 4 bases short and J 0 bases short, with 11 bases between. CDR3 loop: CASSLTTGSYNEQFF. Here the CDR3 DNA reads TGCGCCAGCAGCCTAACGACTGGCTCCTACAATGAGCAGTTCTTC.

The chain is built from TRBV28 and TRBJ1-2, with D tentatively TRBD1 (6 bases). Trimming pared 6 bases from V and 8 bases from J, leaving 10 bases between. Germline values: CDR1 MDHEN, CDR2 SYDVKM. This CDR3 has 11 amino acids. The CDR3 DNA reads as TGTGCCAGCAGGCCAGGGGACGGCTACACCTTC. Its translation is CASRPGDGYTF.

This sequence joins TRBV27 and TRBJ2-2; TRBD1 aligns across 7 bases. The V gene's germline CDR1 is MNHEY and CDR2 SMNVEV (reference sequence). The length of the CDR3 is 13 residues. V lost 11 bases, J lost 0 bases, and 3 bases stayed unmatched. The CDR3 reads CARGQPNTGELFF. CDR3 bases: TGTGCCCGGGGACAGCCGAACACCGGGGAGCTGTTTTTT.

Here the CDR3 reads CASTYLPPRDRALTQYF. CDR3 nucleotides: TGTGCCAGCACGTACCTCCCTCCCCGGGACAGGGCGCTTACCCAGTACTTC. This chain connects TRBV11-2 to TRBJ2-5; TRBD1 matches 9 bases. The J segment lost 8 bases and the V segment lost 7 bases, leaving 20 bases of the junction unmatched. The CDR3 is 17 residues long. The germline CDR1 and CDR2 sequences are SGHAT and FQNNGV.

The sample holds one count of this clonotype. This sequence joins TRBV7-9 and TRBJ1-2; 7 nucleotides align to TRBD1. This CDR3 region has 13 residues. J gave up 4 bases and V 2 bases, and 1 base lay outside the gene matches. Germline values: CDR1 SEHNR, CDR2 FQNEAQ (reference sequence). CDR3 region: CASSLQGGYGYTF. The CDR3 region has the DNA TGTGCCAGCAGCTTACAGGGGGGCTATGGCTACACCTTC.

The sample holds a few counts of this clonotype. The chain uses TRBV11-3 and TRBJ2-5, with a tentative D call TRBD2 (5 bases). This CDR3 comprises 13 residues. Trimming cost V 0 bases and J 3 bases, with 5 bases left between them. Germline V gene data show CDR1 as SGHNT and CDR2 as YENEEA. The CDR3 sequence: CASSLEGEETQYF. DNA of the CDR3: TGTGCCAGCAGCTTAGAGGGAGAAGAGACCCAGTACTTC.

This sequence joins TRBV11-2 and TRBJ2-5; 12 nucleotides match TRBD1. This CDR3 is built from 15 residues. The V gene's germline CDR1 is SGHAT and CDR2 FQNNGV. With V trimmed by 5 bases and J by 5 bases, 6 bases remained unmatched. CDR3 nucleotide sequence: TGTGCCAGCAGCGCCGGGACAGGGGGCAAGGAGACCCAGTACTTC. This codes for CASSAGTGGKETQYF.

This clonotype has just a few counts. The CDR3: CASSYGGLAGSETQYF. In DNA, the CDR3 is TGTGCCAGCAGTTACGGGGGACTAGCGGGGTCGGAGACCCAGTACTTC. The chain combines TRBV6-5 with TRBJ2-5; 13 positions agree with TRBD2. Germline V gene data show CDR1 as MNHEY and CDR2 as SVGAGI. The length of the CDR3 is 16 residues. The trim removed 2 bases at V and 5 bases at J, leaving 5 bases unmatched.

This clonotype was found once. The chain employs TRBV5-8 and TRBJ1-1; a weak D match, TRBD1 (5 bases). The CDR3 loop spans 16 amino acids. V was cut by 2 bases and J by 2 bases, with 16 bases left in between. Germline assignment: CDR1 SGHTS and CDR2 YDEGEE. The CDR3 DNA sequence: TGTGCCAGCAGCTTCGAGATCGGGACGGCCAACACTGAAGCTTTCTTT. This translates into CASSFEIGTANTEAFF.

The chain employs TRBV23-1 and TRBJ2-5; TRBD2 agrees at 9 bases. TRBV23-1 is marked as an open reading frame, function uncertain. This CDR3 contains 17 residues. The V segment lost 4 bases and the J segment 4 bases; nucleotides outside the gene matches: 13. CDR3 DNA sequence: TGCGCCAGCAGTCCCTCCGCAGCGGGGGGCCGGGGAGAGACCCAGTACTTC. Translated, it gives CASSPSAAGGRGETQYF.

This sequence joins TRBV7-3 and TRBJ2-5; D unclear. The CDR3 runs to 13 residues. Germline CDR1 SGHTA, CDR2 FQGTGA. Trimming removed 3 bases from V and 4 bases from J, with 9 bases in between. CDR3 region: CASSLREGETQYF. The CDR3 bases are TGTGCCAGCAGCTTGCGAGAAGGAGAGACCCAGTACTTC.

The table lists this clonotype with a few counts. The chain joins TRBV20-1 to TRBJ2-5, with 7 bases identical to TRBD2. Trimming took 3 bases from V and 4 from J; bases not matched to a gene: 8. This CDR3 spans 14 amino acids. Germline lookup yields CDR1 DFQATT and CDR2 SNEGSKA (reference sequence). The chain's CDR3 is CSARGEREGETQYF. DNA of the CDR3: TGCAGTGCTAGGGGGGAGAGGGAGGGAGAGACCCAGTACTTC.

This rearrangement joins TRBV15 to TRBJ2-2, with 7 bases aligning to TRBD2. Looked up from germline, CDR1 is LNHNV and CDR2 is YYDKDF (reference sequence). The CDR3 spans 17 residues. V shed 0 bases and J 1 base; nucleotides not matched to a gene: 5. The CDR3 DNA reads TGTGCCACCAGCAGAGATCGTGGGAGGGGGAACACCGGGGAGCTGTTTTTT. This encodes CATSRDRGRGNTGELFF.

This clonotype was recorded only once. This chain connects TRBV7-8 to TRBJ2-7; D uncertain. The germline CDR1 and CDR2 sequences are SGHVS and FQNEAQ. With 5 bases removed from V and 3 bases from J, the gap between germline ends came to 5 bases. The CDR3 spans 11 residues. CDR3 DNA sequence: TGTGCCAGCAGCCAAGACTACGAGCAGTACTTC. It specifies CASSQDYEQYF. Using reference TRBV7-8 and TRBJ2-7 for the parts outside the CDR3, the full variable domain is GAGVSQSPRYKVAKRGQDVALRCDPISGHVSLFWYQQALGQGPEFLTYFQNEAQLDKSGLPSDRFFAERPEGSVSTLKIQRTQQEDSAVYLCASSQDYEQYFGPGTRLTVT.

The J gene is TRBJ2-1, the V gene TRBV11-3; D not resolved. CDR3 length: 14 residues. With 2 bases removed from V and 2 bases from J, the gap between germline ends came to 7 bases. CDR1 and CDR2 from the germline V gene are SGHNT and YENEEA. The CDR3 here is CASSLHGPYNEQFF. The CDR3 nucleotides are TGTGCCAGCAGCTTACACGGACCCTACAATGAGCAGTTCTTC.

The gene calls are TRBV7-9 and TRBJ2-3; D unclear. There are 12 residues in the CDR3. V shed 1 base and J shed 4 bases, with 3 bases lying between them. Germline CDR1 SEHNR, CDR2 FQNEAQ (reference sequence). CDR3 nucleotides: TGTGCCAGCAGCTTAGTATCAGATACGCAGTATTTT. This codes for CASSLVSDTQYF.

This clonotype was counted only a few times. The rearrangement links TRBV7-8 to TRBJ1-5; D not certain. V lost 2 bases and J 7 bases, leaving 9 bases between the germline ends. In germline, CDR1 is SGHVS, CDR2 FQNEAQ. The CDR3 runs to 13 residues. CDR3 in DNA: TGTGCCAGCAGCTTAATCGGCGCGCAGCCCCAGCATTTT. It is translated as CASSLIGAQPQHF.

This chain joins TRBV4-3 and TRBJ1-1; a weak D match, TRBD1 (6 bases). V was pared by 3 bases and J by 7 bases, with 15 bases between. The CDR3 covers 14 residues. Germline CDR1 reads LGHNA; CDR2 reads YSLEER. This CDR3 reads CASSHDDRTREAFF. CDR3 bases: TGCGCCAGCAGCCATGATGACAGGACACGTGAAGCTTTCTTT.

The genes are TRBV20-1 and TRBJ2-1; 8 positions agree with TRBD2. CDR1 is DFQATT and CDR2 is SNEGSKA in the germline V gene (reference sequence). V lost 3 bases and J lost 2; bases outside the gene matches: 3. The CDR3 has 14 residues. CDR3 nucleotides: TGCAGTGCTAGGGATAGCGGGGCCTACAATGAGCAGTTCTTC. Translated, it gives CSARDSGAYNEQFF.

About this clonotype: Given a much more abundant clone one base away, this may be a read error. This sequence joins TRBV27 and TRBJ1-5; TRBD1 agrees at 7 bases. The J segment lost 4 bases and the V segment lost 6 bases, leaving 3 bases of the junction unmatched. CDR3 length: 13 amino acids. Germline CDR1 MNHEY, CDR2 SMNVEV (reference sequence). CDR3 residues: CASRGQPNQPQHF. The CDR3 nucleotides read TGTGCCAGCAGGGGACAGCCAAATCAGCCCCAGCATTTT.

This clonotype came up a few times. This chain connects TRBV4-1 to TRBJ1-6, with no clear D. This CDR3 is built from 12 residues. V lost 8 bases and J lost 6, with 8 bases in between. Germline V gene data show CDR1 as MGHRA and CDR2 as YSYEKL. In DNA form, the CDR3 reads TGCGCCAGCGCAGTAGTTAATTCACCCCTCCACTTT. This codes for CASAVVNSPLHF.

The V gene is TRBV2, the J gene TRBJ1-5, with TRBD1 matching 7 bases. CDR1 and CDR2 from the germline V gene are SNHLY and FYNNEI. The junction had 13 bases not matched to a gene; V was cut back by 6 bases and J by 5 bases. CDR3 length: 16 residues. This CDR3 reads CASRARQGLADQPQHF. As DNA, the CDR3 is TGTGCCAGCAGAGCCCGACAGGGACTAGCGGATCAGCCCCAGCATTTT.

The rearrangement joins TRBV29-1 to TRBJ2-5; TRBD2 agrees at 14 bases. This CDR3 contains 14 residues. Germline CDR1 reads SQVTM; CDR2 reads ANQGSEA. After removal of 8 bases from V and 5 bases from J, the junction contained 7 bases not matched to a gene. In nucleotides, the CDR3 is TGCAGCTCGACTAGCGGGGGGGCCTGGGAGACCCAGTACTTC. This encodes CSSTSGGAWETQYF.

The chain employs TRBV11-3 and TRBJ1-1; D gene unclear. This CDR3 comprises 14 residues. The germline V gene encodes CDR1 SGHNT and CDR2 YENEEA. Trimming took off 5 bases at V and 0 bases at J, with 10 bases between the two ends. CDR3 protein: CASSGRGLNTEAFF. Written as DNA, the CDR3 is TGTGCCAGCAGCGGCCGGGGTCTGAACACTGAAGCTTTCTTT.

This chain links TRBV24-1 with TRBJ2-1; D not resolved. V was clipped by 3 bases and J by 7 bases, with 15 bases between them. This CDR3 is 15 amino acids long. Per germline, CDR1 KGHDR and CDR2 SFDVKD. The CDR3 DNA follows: TGTGCCACCAGTGATCCGACGGATACCGGTAATGAGCAGTTCTTC. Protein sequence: CATSDPTDTGNEQFF.

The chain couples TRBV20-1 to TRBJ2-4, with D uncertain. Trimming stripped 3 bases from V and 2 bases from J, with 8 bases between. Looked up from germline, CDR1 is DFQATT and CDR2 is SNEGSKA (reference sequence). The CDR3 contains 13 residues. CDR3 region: CSARHGPKNIQYF. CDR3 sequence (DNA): TGCAGTGCTAGGCACGGGCCCAAAAACATTCAGTACTTC.

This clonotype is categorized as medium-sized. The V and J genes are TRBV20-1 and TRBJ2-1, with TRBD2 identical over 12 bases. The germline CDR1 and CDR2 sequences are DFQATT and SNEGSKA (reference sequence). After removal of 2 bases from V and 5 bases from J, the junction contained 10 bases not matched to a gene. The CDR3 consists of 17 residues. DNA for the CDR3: TGCAGTGCTAGATCTAGCGGGAGGGGCCCCCCGGACAATGAGCAGTTCTTC. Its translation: CSARSSGRGPPDNEQFF.

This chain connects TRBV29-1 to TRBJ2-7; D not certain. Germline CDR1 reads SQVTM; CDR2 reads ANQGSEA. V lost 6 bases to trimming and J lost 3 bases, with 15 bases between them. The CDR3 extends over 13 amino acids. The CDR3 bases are TGCAGCGTGGGGTCGGGTGGGAACTACGAGCAGTACTTC. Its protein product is CSVGSGGNYEQYF.

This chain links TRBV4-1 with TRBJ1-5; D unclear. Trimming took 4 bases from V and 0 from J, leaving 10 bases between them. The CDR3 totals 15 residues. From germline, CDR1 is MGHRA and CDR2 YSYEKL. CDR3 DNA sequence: TGCGCCAGCAGCCTGAGACACCTTAGCAATCAGCCCCAGCATTTT. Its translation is CASSLRHLSNQPQHF.